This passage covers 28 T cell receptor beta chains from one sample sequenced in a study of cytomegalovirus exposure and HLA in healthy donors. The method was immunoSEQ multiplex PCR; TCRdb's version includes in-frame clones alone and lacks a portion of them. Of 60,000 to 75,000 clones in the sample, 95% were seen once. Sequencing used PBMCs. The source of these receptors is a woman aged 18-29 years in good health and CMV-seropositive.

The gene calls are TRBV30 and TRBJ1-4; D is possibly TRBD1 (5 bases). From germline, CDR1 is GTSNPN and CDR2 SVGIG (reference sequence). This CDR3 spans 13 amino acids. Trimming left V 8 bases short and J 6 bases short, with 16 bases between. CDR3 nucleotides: TGTGCCAGTGAAACAGGCTTCGATGAAAAACTGTTTTTT. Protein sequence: CASETGFDEKLFF.

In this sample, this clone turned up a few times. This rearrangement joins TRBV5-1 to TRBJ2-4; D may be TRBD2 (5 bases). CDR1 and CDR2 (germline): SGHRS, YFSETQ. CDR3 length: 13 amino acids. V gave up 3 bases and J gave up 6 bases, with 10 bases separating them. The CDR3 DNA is TGCGCCAGCAGCTCTGAGGGATTAAACATTCAGTACTTC. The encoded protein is CASSSEGLNIQYF. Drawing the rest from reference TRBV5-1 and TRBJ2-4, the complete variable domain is KAGVTQTPRYLIKTRGQQVTLSCSPISGHRSVSWYQQTPGQGLQFLFEYFSETQRNKGNFPGRFSGRQFSNSRSEMNVSTLELGDSALYLCASSSEGLNIQYFGAGTRLSVL.

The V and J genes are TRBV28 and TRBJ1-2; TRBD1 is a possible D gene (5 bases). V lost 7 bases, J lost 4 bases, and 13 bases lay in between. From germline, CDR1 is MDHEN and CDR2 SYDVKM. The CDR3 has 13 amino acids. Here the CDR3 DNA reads TGTGCCAGCACCCCCCCGGGGGTCTATGGCTACACCTTC. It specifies CASTPPGVYGYTF.

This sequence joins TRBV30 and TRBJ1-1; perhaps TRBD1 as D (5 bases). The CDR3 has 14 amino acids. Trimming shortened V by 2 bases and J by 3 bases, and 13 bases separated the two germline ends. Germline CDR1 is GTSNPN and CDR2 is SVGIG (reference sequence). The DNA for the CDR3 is TGTGCCTGGAGTAGGAAGGGGTTCGACACTGAAGCTTTCTTT. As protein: CAWSRKGFDTEAFF.

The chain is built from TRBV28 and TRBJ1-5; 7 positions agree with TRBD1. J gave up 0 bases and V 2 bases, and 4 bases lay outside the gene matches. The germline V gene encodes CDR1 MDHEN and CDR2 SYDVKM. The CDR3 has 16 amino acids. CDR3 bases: TGTGCCAGCAGTTTAGTCGGGACAGCTAGCAATCAGCCCCAGCATTTT. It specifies CASSLVGTASNQPQHF.

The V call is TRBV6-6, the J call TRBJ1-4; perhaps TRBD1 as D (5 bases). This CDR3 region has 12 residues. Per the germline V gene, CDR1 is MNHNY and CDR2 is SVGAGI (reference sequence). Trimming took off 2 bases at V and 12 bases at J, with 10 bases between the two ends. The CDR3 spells CASSYVGEELFF. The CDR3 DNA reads TGTGCCAGCAGTTACGTGGGGGAGGAACTGTTTTTT.

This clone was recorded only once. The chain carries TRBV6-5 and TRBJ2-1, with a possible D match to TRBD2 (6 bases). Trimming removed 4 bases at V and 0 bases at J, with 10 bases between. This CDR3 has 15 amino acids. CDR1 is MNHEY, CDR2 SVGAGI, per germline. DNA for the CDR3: TGTGCCAGCAGTTTTAGCGGTACCTCCTACAATGAGCAGTTCTTC. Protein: CASSFSGTSYNEQFF.

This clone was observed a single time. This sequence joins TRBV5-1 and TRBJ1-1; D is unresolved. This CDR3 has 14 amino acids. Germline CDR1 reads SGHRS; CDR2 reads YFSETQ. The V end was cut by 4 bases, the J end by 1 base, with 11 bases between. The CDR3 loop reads CASSPRRGNTEAFF. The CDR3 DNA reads TGCGCCAGCAGCCCCCGACGGGGGAACACTGAAGCTTTCTTT.

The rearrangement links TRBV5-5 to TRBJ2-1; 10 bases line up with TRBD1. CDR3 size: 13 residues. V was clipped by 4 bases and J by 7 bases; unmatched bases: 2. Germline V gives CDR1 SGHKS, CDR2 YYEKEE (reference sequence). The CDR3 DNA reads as TGTGCCAGCAGCCCGGACAGGGGGAATGAGCAGTTCTTC. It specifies CASSPDRGNEQFF.

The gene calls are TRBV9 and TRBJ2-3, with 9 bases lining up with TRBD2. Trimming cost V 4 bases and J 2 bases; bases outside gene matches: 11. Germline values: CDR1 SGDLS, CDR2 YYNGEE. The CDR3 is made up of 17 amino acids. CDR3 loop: CASSRLSSGGFTDTQYF. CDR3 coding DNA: TGTGCCAGCAGCCGACTGTCAAGCGGGGGGTTCACAGATACGCAGTATTTT.

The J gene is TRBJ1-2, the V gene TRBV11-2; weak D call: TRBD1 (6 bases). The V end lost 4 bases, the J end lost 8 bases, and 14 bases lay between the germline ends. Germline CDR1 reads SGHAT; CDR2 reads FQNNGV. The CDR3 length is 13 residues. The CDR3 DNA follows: TGTGCCAGCAGCTCTAACGGGGGGCTCGGCTACACCTTC. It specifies CASSSNGGLGYTF.

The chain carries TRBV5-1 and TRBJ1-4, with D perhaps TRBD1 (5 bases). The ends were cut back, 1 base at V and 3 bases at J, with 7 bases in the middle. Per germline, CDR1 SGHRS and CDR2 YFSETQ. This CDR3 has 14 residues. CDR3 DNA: TGCGCCAGCAGCTTGCAGGGTCCTAATGAAAAACTGTTTTTT. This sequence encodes CASSLQGPNEKLFF.

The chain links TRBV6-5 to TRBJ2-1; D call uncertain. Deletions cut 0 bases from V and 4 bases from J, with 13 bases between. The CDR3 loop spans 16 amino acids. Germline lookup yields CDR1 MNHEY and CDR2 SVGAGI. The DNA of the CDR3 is TGTGCCAGCAGTTACTCTTTCTCTTATTCGTACAATGAGCAGTTCTTC. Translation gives CASSYSFSYSYNEQFF.

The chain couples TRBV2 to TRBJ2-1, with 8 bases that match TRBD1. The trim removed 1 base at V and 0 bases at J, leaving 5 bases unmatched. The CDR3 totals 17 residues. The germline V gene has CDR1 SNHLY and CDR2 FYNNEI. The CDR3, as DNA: TGTGCCAGCAGTGAAGGGCGGGACAGGAACTCCTACAATGAGCAGTTCTTC. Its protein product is CASSEGRDRNSYNEQFF.

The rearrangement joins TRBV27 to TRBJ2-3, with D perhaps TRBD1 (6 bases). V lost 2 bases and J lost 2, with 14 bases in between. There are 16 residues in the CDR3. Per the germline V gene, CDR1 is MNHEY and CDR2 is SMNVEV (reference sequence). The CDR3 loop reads CASSLRGGVNTDTQYF. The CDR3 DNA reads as TGTGCCAGCAGTTTAAGAGGGGGAGTTAACACAGATACGCAGTATTTT.

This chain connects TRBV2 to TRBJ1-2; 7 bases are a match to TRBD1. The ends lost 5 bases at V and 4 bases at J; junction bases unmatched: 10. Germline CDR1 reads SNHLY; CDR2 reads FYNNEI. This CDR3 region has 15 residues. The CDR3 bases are TGTGCCAGCAGTACCGGACAGGCGGGCAGCTATGGCTACACCTTC. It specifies CASSTGQAGSYGYTF.

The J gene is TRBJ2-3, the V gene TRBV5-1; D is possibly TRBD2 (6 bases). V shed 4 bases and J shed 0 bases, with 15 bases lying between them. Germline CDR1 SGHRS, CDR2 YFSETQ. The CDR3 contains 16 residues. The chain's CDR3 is CASSPLGSGSTDTQYF. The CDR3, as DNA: TGCGCCAGCAGCCCCTTAGGAAGCGGGAGCACAGATACGCAGTATTTT.

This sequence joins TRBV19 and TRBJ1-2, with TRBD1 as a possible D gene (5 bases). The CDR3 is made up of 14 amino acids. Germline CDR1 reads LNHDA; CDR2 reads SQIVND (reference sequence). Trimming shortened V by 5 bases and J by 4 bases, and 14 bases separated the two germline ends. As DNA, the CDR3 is TGTGCCAGTAGTCCCCGGAGGGGCGGCTATGGCTACACCTTC. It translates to CASSPRRGGYGYTF.

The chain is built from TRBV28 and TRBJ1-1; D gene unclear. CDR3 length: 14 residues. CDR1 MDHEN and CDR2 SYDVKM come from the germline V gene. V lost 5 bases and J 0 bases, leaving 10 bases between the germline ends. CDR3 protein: CASSAYMMNTEAFF. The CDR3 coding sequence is TGTGCCAGCAGTGCGTATATGATGAACACTGAAGCTTTCTTT.

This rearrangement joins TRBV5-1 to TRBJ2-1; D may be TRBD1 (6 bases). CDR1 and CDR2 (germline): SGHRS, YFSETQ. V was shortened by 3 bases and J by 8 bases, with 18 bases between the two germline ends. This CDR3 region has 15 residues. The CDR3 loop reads CASSSGEQGLDEQFF. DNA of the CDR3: TGCGCCAGCAGCTCGGGCGAACAGGGCCTCGATGAGCAGTTCTTC.

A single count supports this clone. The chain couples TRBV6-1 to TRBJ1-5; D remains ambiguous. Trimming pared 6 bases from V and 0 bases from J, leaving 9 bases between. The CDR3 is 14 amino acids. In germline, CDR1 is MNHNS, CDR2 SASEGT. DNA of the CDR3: TGTGCCAGCAGAAACCGGGATAGCAATCAGCCCCAGCATTTT. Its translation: CASRNRDSNQPQHF.

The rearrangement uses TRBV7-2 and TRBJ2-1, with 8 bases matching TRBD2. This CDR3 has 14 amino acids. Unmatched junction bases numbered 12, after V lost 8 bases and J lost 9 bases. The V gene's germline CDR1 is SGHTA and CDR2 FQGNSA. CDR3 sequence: CASREAGGFSEQFF. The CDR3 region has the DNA TGTGCCAGCCGGGAGGCGGGAGGATTCAGTGAGCAGTTCTTC.

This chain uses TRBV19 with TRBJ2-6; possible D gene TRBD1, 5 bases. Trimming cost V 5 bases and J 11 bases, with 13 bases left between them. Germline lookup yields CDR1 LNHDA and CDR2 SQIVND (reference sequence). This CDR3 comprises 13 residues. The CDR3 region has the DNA TGTGCCAGTAGTCCAGGGCAGCCGTACGTCCTGACTTTC. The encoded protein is CASSPGQPYVLTF.

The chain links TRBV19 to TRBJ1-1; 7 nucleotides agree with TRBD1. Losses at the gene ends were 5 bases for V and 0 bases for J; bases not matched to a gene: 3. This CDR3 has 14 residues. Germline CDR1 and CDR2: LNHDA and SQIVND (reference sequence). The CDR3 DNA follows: TGTGCCAGTAGTGAACAGGGGATGAACACTGAAGCTTTCTTT. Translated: CASSEQGMNTEAFF.

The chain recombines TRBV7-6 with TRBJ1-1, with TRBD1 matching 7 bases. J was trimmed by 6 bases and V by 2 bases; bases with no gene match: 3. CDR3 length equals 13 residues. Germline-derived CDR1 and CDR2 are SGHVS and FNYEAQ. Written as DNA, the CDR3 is TGTGCCAGCAGCTTACCCGACAGGGCTGAAGCTTTCTTT. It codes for CASSLPDRAEAFF.

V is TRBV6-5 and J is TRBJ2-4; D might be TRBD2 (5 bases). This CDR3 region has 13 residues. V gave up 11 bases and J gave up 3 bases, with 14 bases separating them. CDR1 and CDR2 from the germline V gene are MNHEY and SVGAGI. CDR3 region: CASSAGLKNIQYF. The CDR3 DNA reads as TGTGCCTCCTCCGCGGGTCTCAAAAACATTCAGTACTTC.

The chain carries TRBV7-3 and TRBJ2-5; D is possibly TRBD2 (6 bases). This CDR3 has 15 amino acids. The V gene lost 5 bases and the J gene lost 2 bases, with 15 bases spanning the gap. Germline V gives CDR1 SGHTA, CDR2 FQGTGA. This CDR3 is CASSRGGVMQETQYF. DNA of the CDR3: TGTGCCAGCAGCCGAGGAGGGGTCATGCAAGAGACCCAGTACTTC.

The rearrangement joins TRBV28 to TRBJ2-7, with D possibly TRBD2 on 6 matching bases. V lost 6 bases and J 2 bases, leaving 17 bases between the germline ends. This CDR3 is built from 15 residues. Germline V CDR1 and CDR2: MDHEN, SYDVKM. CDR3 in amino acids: CASRSPGTPPYEQYF. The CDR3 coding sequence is TGTGCCAGCAGGTCCCCCGGGACTCCCCCCTACGAGCAGTACTTC.